This T cell receptor (beta chain) was recovered during a study of cytomegalovirus exposure and HLA in healthy donors. General study findings and limits: Sequencing likely caused a cluster of highly shared sequence variants.

In germline, CDR1 is GTSNPN, CDR2 SVGIG (reference sequence). The CDR3 has 13 residues. The trim removed 1 base at V and 5 bases at J, leaving 3 bases unmatched. Comments on this clone: Antigen: not known.

PCR involved 60 Vbeta and 13 Jbeta primers. Sequenced by immunoSEQ multiplex PCR; TCRdb stores in-frame clones only, minus some. The sample features some 42,000 clones, with roughly 1.3% in its top ten. V gene TRBV30 combines with J gene TRBJ1-1; 8 nucleotides line up with TRBD1. The sequenced sample consisted of PBMCs. The receptor comes from a man aged 25 to 40 in good health and CMV-seronegative. The CDR3 sequence is CAWSGRGQTEAFF. The DNA of the CDR3 is TGTGCCTGGAGTGGCAGGGGGCAGACTGAAGCTTTCTTT.